This TCR beta chain was retrieved from a study of cytomegalovirus exposure and HLA in healthy donors. For the study at large: Unique TCR beta sequences numbering approximately 100 million came from 150 million to 200 million T cells in an earlier analysis. Broader study findings: In a later analysis, TCR beta V- and J-gene trimming was associated with a missense DCLRE1C variant. Serostatus for CMV was the only available immune exposure information.

Note on this clone: Its specificity is unknown. At one of its ends the junction is not consistent with the germline gene, which may arise from a read error.

The primer mix had 60 Vbeta and 13 Jbeta primers. TCRdb's copy holds only in-frame clones and misses some; the assay was immunoSEQ multiplex PCR. This table has some 170,000 clones, 75% to 80% appearing once. Sequenced input: PBMCs. The clonotype originates from a man aged 35 to 55 in good health and CMV-seropositive.

The CDR3, as DNA: TGCGCCAGCAGCTTGGTTGTCGCGGCAGGGGGGCTGTTTTTT. Protein sequence: CASSLVVAAGGLFF. This chain links TRBV5-1 with TRBJ2-2; 7 bases are shared with TRBD1. The V gene's germline CDR1 is SGHRS and CDR2 YFSETQ. This CDR3 has 14 amino acids. Filled out from reference TRBV5-1 and TRBJ2-2, the complete variable domain reads KAGVTQTPRYLIKTRGQQVTLSCSPISGHRSVSWYQQTPGQGLQFLFEYFSETQRNKGNFPGRFSGRQFSNSRSEMNVSTLELGDSALYLCASSLVVAAGGLFFGEGSRLTVL.